This paragraph covers one TCR beta chain sequence. This sample is drawn from a study of T cell responses to AZD1222 COVID-19 vaccine. Trimming pared 2 bases from V and 1 base from J, leaving 5 bases between. The CDR3 spans 13 residues. CDR1 ENHRY and CDR2 SYGVKD come from the germline V gene. Sequencing was performed with immunoSEQ multiplex PCR; in TCRdb, only in-frame clones are kept and a portion is missing. The table shows about 56,000 clones, with 70% to 90% occurring only once. Sample: peripheral blood, taken on day 0 of AZD1222 vaccination. This receptor was obtained from an adult in good health. The V and J genes are TRBV10-3 and TRBJ2-5; D remains unclear. The CDR3 is CAISEGPQETQYF. CDR3 nucleotide sequence: TGTGCCATCAGTGAGGGGCCCCAAGAGACCCAGTACTTC.